The 2 T cell receptor beta chains in this list originate from one sample, sequenced in a study of response to subunit inactivated influenza vaccine. TCRdb recomputed calls from the RT-PCR reads with MiXCR, one row per CDR3 protein. The top ten clones hold 10% of a sample with hundreds of thousands of distinct CDR3 sequences, about 20% of them seen once. The sample here was PBMCs from blood, taken less than 22 months after vaccination. The source is a man aged 50-75 years who received an inactivated influenza vaccine.

This clonotype was seen at least ten times. The chain joins TRBV10-3 to TRBJ1-1, with 9 bases matching TRBD1. V lost 2 bases to trimming and J lost 5 bases; unmatched junction nucleotides: 6. The CDR3 spans 15 residues. Germline V gives CDR1 ENHRY, CDR2 SYGVKD. The DNA for the CDR3 is TGTGCCATCAGTGAGCACCGGGACAGGGCGACTGAAGCTTTCTTT. Translation: CAISEHRDRATEAFF.

The chain couples TRBV25-1 to TRBJ1-2, with a weak D call TRBD1 (6 bases). The V end was cut by 6 bases, the J end by 2 bases, with 13 bases between. The germline CDR1 and CDR2 sequences are MGHDK and SYGVNS. This CDR3 has 14 residues. CDR3 DNA: TGTGCCAGCAGAGAGACAGGCAAGAACTATGGCTACACCTTC. Its translation: CASRETGKNYGYTF.